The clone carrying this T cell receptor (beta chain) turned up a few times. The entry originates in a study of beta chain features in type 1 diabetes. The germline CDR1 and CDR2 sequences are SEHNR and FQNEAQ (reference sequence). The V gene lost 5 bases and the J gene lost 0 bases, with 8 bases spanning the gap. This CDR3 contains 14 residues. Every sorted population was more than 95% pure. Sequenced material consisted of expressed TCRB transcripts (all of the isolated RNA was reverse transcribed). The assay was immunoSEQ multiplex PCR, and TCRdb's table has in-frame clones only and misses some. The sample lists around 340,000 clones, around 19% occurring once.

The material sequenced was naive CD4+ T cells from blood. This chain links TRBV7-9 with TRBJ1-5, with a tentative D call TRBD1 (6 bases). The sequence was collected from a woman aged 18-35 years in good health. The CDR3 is CASSRDISNQPQHF. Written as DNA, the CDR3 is TGTGCCAGCAGCAGGGACATTAGCAATCAGCCCCAGCATTTT. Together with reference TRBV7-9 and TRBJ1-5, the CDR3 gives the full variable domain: DTGVSQNPRHKITKRGQNVTFRCDPISEHNRLYWYRQTLGQGPEFLTYFQNEAQLEKSRLLSDRFSAERPKGSFSTLEIQRTEQGDSAMYLCASSRDISNQPQHFGDGTRLSIL.